What follows are 8 T cell receptor beta chains derived from one specimen sequenced in a study of T cells in Graves' hyperthyroidism and ophthalmopathy. RNA transcripts served as the template for amplifying TCR beta CDR3 regions. First-round RT-PCR of the TCR CDR3 relied on the HTBI primer set. MiXCR was run by TCRdb on the multiplex PCR reads, yielding one entry per CDR3 protein. The sample includes more than 250,000 distinct CDR3 sequences, approximately 14% of them seen just once. Specimen: blood. These receptors were taken from a woman aged 45-65 years with Graves' hyperthyroidism that later progressed to Graves' ophthalmopathy.

Ten or more counts support this clonotype. The rearrangement joins TRBV20-1 to TRBJ2-1; D remains ambiguous. Per germline, CDR1 DFQATT and CDR2 SNEGSKA (reference sequence). The CDR3 runs 15 residues. The V end lost 1 base, the J end lost 0 bases, and 10 bases lay between the germline ends. This CDR3 reads CSARGQLNSYNEQFF. CDR3 sequence (DNA): TGCAGTGCTAGAGGGCAGCTCAACTCCTACAATGAGCAGTTCTTC.

This clonotype came up many times. V is TRBV20-1 and J is TRBJ2-2; D remains unclear. The CDR3 is 12 amino acids. CDR1 and CDR2 from the germline V gene are DFQATT and SNEGSKA (reference sequence). Trimming pared 1 base from V and 2 bases from J, leaving 2 bases between. The CDR3 DNA sequence: TGCAGTGCTAGAGTCAACACCGGGGAGCTGTTTTTT. Translation: CSARVNTGELFF.

This chain links TRBV5-4 with TRBJ2-5; 8 nucleotides match TRBD1. V lost 0 bases and J lost 1; bases outside the gene matches: 2. The CDR3 sequence is 15 residues long. The germline CDR1 and CDR2 sequences are SGHNT and YYREEE (reference sequence). CDR3 nucleotide sequence: TGTGCCAGCAGCTTGGTTGGGACAGGCCAAGAGACCCAGTACTTC. It yields the protein CASSLVGTGQETQYF.

This clonotype was recorded at least ten times. The chain uses TRBV5-1 and TRBJ1-1, with a possible D match to TRBD1 (6 bases). V was clipped by 3 bases and J by 3 bases, with 12 bases between them. Per germline, CDR1 SGHRS and CDR2 YFSETQ. The CDR3 totals 14 residues. In DNA form, the CDR3 reads TGCGCCAGCAGCTACAAGGGGGTGTACACTGAAGCTTTCTTT. Protein sequence: CASSYKGVYTEAFF. The full variable domain, in which reference TRBV5-1 and TRBJ1-1 provide the parts outside the CDR3, is KAGVTQTPRYLIKTRGQQVTLSCSPISGHRSVSWYQQTPGQGLQFLFEYFSETQRNKGNFPGRFSGRQFSNSRSEMNVSTLELGDSALYLCASSYKGVYTEAFFGQGTRLTVV.

In its sample, this clonotype was seen many times. This chain uses TRBV29-1 with TRBJ1-4, with D uncertain. The CDR3 spans 14 residues. Germline CDR1 and CDR2: SQVTM and ANQGSEA. Trimming removed 3 bases at V and 5 bases at J, with 13 bases between. CDR3 sequence: CSVDGDGRNEKLFF. The DNA for the CDR3 is TGCAGCGTTGATGGCGACGGACGCAATGAAAAACTGTTTTTT.

This clonotype was counted many times. This rearrangement joins TRBV5-1 to TRBJ2-5; 9 bases match TRBD2. Germline V CDR1 and CDR2: SGHRS, YFSETQ. The CDR3 length is 14 residues. V was pared by 6 bases and J by 4 bases, with 7 bases of the junction left unmatched. The DNA of the CDR3 is TGCGCCAGCAAGCGGGAGGCGGTAGCAGAGACCCAGTACTTC. Translated: CASKREAVAETQYF.

This clonotype was seen ten or more times. V usage is TRBV11-1 and J usage is TRBJ2-7, with 8 bases aligning to TRBD2. This CDR3 comprises 16 residues. The V and J ends lost 4 bases and 2 bases, in that order; junction bases with no gene match: 10. CDR1 is SGHAT and CDR2 is FQDESV in the germline V gene (reference sequence). In nucleotides, the CDR3 is TGTGCCAGCAGCTCCCCTAGCGGGTCCCAGCCCTACGAGCAGTACTTC. It is translated as CASSSPSGSQPYEQYF.

This clonotype came up many times. This CDR3 reads CSAGGGGQIQETQYF. The CDR3 nucleotides read TGCAGTGCTGGGGGGGGAGGGCAGATCCAGGAGACCCAGTACTTC. The chain recombines TRBV20-1 with TRBJ2-5; 7 bases are shared with TRBD2. CDR1 is DFQATT, CDR2 SNEGSKA, per germline (reference sequence). CDR3 size: 15 residues. V gave up 5 bases and J gave up 5 bases; unmatched junction bases: 14.